These 14 T cell receptor beta chains originate from one sample sequenced in a study of blood T cell repertoires in COVID-19. The assay was immunoSEQ multiplex PCR, and TCRdb's table has in-frame clones only and misses some. Altogether 150,000 to 200,000 clones are present, around nine tenths being singletons, with the ten largest covering about 0.95%. Sequencing was done on a sample of peripheral blood. These TCRs come from a woman aged 18-29 years who had recovered from COVID-19.

This clone was seen once. The chain is built from TRBV6-2 or TRBV6-3 and TRBJ1-1; possibly TRBD1 for D (5 bases). Germline CDR1 is MNHEY and CDR2 is SVGEGT. The CDR3 length is 14 residues. V lost 3 bases and J lost 7, with 15 bases in between. In DNA form, the CDR3 reads TGTGCCAGCAGTTATAGCTGGGGGGAGATTGAAGCTTTCTTT. It translates to CASSYSWGEIEAFF.

The genes are TRBV7-9 and TRBJ2-5; a possible D gene is TRBD2 (6 bases). The CDR3 runs to 13 residues. Trimming stripped 5 bases from V and 3 bases from J, with 10 bases between. Germline V lookup: CDR1 SEHNR, CDR2 FQNEAQ (reference sequence). The CDR3 nucleotides are TGTGCCAGCAGCGCGACGGGAGAAGAGACCCAGTACTTC. It specifies CASSATGEETQYF.

Note on this clone: A much larger clone differs from this one at a single base, so this may be a read error. CDR3 DNA sequence: TGTGCCGGCAGTGAAGAAGGACTAGCGGCCTACGAGCAGTACTTC. Its translation: CAGSEEGLAAYEQYF. This chain links TRBV6-1 with TRBJ2-7, with 10 bases aligning to TRBD2. The CDR3 has 15 amino acids. CDR1 MNHNS and CDR2 SASEGT come from the germline V gene.

The chain is built from TRBV4-3 and TRBJ2-5; possibly TRBD2 for D (6 bases). Germline V CDR1 and CDR2: LGHNA, YSLEER. Trimming removed 1 base from V and 0 bases from J, with 15 bases in between. The CDR3 has 17 residues. Here the CDR3 reads CASSQGPVVADQETQYF. The CDR3 coding sequence is TGCGCCAGCAGCCAAGGGCCTGTGGTAGCGGACCAAGAGACCCAGTACTTC.

This clone was picked up one time. The genes are TRBV7-8 and TRBJ1-5; D unclear. V was clipped by 1 base and J by 7 bases, with 17 bases between them. The CDR3 spans 16 residues. Germline V gene lookup returns CDR1 SGHVS and CDR2 FQNEAQ. The chain's CDR3 is CASSLGARGVGQPQHF. The CDR3, as DNA: TGTGCCAGCAGCTTAGGGGCGCGGGGTGTGGGACAGCCCCAGCATTTT. The variable domain in full, with the rest retrieved from reference TRBV7-8 and TRBJ1-5, is GAGVSQSPRYKVAKRGQDVALRCDPISGHVSLFWYQQALGQGPEFLTYFQNEAQLDKSGLPSDRFFAERPEGSVSTLKIQRTQQEDSAVYLCASSLGARGVGQPQHFGDGTRLSIL.

This chain's CDR3 is CASSYSIFVGNTEAFF. CDR3 nucleotides: TGTGCCAGCAGTTACTCGATCTTCGTCGGGAACACTGAAGCTTTCTTT. The rearrangement links TRBV6-2 or TRBV6-3 to TRBJ1-1; D ambiguous. V lost 0 bases and J lost 1, with 12 bases in between. CDR3 size: 16 residues. Germline V gene sequence: CDR1 MNHEY, CDR2 SVGEGT.

The rearrangement uses TRBV29-1 and TRBJ2-1; D not certain. Germline V gene data show CDR1 as SQVTM and CDR2 as ANQGSEA. Trimming pared 6 bases from V and 8 bases from J, leaving 11 bases between. The CDR3 totals 11 residues. The CDR3 nucleotides are TGCAGCGTCTTTCGCGGCTATGAGCAGTTCTTC. Translation: CSVFRGYEQFF.

This rearrangement joins TRBV5-6 to TRBJ1-1, with 8 bases matching TRBD1. Trimming removed 5 bases from V and 9 bases from J; junction bases left unmatched: 6. In germline, CDR1 is SGHDT, CDR2 YYEEEE. There are 12 residues in the CDR3. The CDR3 nucleotides read TGTGCCAGCAGTCCAGGACAGGGTCAAGCTTTCTTT. This codes for CASSPGQGQAFF.

The rearrangement links TRBV7-3 to TRBJ2-2, with unresolved D. CDR1 and CDR2 (germline): SGHTA, FQGTGA. This CDR3 spans 17 amino acids. The V end was cut by 4 bases, the J end by 1 base, with 16 bases between. CDR3 sequence reads: CASSYSARRLNTGELFF. The CDR3 bases are TGTGCCAGCAGCTATTCCGCGAGGCGGCTGAACACCGGGGAGCTGTTTTTT.

The rearrangement joins TRBV5-1 to TRBJ1-5; 9 bases fit TRBD1. This CDR3 has 15 residues. V shed 0 bases and J 5 bases; nucleotides not matched to a gene: 3. Per germline, CDR1 SGHRS and CDR2 YFSETQ. The CDR3 loop reads CASSLGQGGDQPQHF. The CDR3 DNA follows: TGCGCCAGCAGCTTGGGACAGGGGGGGGATCAGCCCCAGCATTTT.

This rearrangement joins TRBV9 to TRBJ2-3; a possible D gene is TRBD2 (7 bases). Per the germline V gene, CDR1 is SGDLS and CDR2 is YYNGEE. Between the trimmed V and J ends, which lost 0 bases and 10 bases, there was a span of 15 bases. The CDR3 totals 14 residues. The CDR3 loop reads CASSVEGGPYPQYF. Written as DNA, the CDR3 is TGTGCCAGCAGCGTAGAGGGGGGGCCGTATCCGCAGTATTTT.

The chain links TRBV9 to TRBJ2-3; TRBD1 matches at 7 bases. This CDR3 comprises 15 residues. CDR1 and CDR2 (germline): SGDLS, YYNGEE. Losses at the gene ends were 3 bases for V and 2 bases for J; bases not matched to a gene: 6. CDR3 in DNA: TGTGCCAGCAGCGCCCGGGACAGCCACACAGATACGCAGTATTTT. Amino acids: CASSARDSHTDTQYF. The full variable domain, completed using reference TRBV9 and TRBJ2-3, is DSGVTQTPKHLITATGQRVTLRCSPRSGDLSVYWYQQSLDQGLQFLIQYYNGEERAKGNILERFSAQQFPDLHSELNLSSLELGDSALYFCASSARDSHTDTQYFGPGTRLTVL.

The J gene is TRBJ1-2, the V gene TRBV6-5; D is unresolved. The germline gives CDR1 MNHEY, CDR2 SVGAGI. V was trimmed by 7 bases and J by 1 base, leaving 10 bases between them. The CDR3 is 13 amino acids. In DNA form, the CDR3 reads TGTGCCAGCACGTCAGGCGTTAACTATGGCTACACCTTC. Translated, it gives CASTSGVNYGYTF.

The chain carries TRBV9 and TRBJ2-3, with D perhaps matching TRBD2 (6 bases). Germline CDR1 and CDR2: SGDLS and YYNGEE. V lost 2 bases, J lost 2 bases, and 12 bases lay in between. CDR3 length: 15 amino acids. The CDR3 DNA follows: TGTGCCAGCAGCGTTAGCGGACTCCCCACAGATACGCAGTATTTT. Amino acids: CASSVSGLPTDTQYF.